This entry features one T cell receptor (beta chain) sequence. This sample was taken from a study of cytomegalovirus exposure and HLA in healthy donors. On the study more broadly: Counted in an early data release were about 80 million unique TCRs from HLA-typed donors.

CDR3 size: 15 residues. With 3 bases clipped from V and 1 base from J, the junction kept 2 bases outside the gene matches. The V gene's germline CDR1 is MRHNA and CDR2 SNTAGT. The PCR ran on 60 Vbeta and 13 Jbeta primers. The assay was immunoSEQ multiplex PCR, and TCRdb's table has in-frame clones only and misses some. The table has about 250,000 clones, approximately 84% seen once. The gene calls are TRBV6-4 and TRBJ2-3, with 9 bases identical to TRBD2. This clonotype was sampled from a girl aged 2-10 years in good health and CMV-seronegative. Source material: PBMCs. The CDR3 reads CASSEIAGGTDTQYF. The CDR3 DNA reads TGTGCCAGCAGTGAGATAGCGGGAGGCACAGATACGCAGTATTTT.